This TCR beta chain stems from a study of shared clonotypes between healthy human individuals. The overall study: Donors were a couple of women and a few men aged 18 to 49.

Clones were read by immunoSEQ multiplex PCR, and TCRdb kept only the in-frame ones, dropping some. The sample includes about 340,000 clones, more than 60% of them seen just once. This clone was counted between two and nine times. This TCR came from a young man in good health. Input material: memory CD4+ T cells sorted from blood. Described subset: CD45RA-negative fraction.

CDR3 loop: CASSRGTGTSEQYF. CDR3 DNA sequence: TGTGCCAGCAGCCGGGGGACAGGAACCTCCGAGCAGTACTTC. The chain recombines TRBV7-9 with TRBJ2-7; 8 nucleotides line up with TRBD1. V gave up 5 bases and J gave up 6 bases; unmatched junction bases: 9. This CDR3 contains 14 residues. CDR1 is SEHNR, CDR2 FQNEAQ, per germline (reference sequence).